This T cell receptor beta chain was obtained from a study of CD4 T cells in relation to SARS-CoV-2 and coronaviruses. Study findings and constraints: About 65% of donors had memory CD4+ clonotypes crossrecognizing SARS-CoV-2 and common cold coronavirus spike.

Sequencing was performed with immunoSEQ multiplex PCR; in TCRdb, only in-frame clones are kept and a portion is missing. The sample consists of tens of thousands of clones, around 80% of them appearing once. The unexposed donors gave CD4+ T cells in about 2010-2019, prior to COVID-19. The cells were cultured for about ten days before CD4+ T cells were isolated. Germline loops: CDR1 SGHRS, CDR2 YFSETQ. The J segment lost 2 bases and the V segment lost 0 bases, leaving 8 bases of the junction unmatched. The CDR3 is 16 amino acids. On this clone itself: Its specificity is not known.

This chain links TRBV5-1 with TRBJ2-7; 7 bases agree with TRBD2. The sequence derives from a human donor in good health. Sequenced input: CD4+ T cells from PBMCs, cultured in vitro. The CDR3 is CASSLARTRGPYEQYF. CDR3 sequence (DNA): TGCGCCAGCAGCTTGGCCAGGACTAGAGGACCCTACGAGCAGTACTTC.